Given below is one T cell receptor (beta chain) in context. Its antigen is currently unknown. Russia was home to the donors, healthy Caucasian individuals aged roughly 6 to 90. The second PCR ran about 6 to 11 cycles with a sample-barcoded 5' primer and J-beta primers. TCRdb redid the calling of the 5' RACE reads with MiXCR, one entry per CDR3 protein. Here the sample spans some 860,000 distinct CDR3 sequences, roughly three fifths being singletons. This record comes from a study of blood T cells in healthy people across ages. Study-level information: Through template switching, about one barcoded beta molecule was captured per two T cells, as measured in model experiments.

Study results and caveats: Diversity figures derived from one million T cells were judged to underestimate the true value. Fewer expanded clones and more diversity marked long-lived versus aged donors.

The sequence derives from a man in his forties in good health. Material for sequencing was blood.

The CDR3 is CASNWGQGTQETQYF. CDR3 DNA: TGTGCCAGCAACTGGGGACAGGGGACGCAAGAGACCCAGTACTTC. V is TRBV6-5 and J is TRBJ2-5, with 10 positions matching TRBD1. The length of the CDR3 is 15 residues. V gave up 7 bases and J gave up 2 bases; unmatched junction bases: 7. Looked up from germline, CDR1 is MNHEY and CDR2 is SVGAGI.